Following are 25 T cell receptor beta chains from one sample sequenced in a study of shared clonotypes between healthy human individuals. CD45RO-negative, CCR7-positively selected cells formed the naive CD8 fraction, excluding terminally differentiated effector memory CD45RA+ cells. Profiled with immunoSEQ multiplex PCR; TCRdb holds only in-frame clones, not every one. The data contain hundreds of thousands of clones, roughly 98% of them singletons. The sequenced sample consisted of naive CD8+ T cells sorted from blood. Receptors were obtained from a man in his thirties or forties in good health.

The chain couples TRBV5-6 to TRBJ1-5; D gene uncertain. The V gene lost 1 base and the J gene lost 0 bases, with 11 bases spanning the gap. The germline V gene has CDR1 SGHDT and CDR2 YYEEEE. This CDR3 has 16 amino acids. This chain's CDR3 is CASSLNPENSNQPQHF. Here the CDR3 DNA reads TGTGCCAGCAGCTTGAATCCGGAGAATAGCAATCAGCCCCAGCATTTT.

The CDR3 loop reads CASSFIGPETDTQYF. In DNA, the CDR3 is TGTGCCAGCAGCTTTATAGGGCCGGAAACAGATACGCAGTATTTT. This chain connects TRBV5-6 to TRBJ2-3; D call uncertain. V was cut by 2 bases and J by 3 bases, with 13 bases left in between. Germline V gene data show CDR1 as SGHDT and CDR2 as YYEEEE. The CDR3 sequence is 15 residues long.

V gene TRBV2 combines with J gene TRBJ2-3; the match to TRBD1 covers 7 bases. Germline V gene lookup returns CDR1 SNHLY and CDR2 FYNNEI. The CDR3 has 15 residues. V gave up 7 bases and J gave up 1 base; unmatched junction bases: 8. In DNA form, the CDR3 reads TGTGCCAGCACACGGGGACAGAAACGCACAGATACGCAGTATTTT. Translating it yields CASTRGQKRTDTQYF.

The rearrangement joins TRBV11-3 to TRBJ2-1; no clear D. Trimming removed 0 bases at V and 5 bases at J, with 11 bases between. This CDR3 is built from 15 residues. Germline CDR1 and CDR2: SGHNT and YENEEA. CDR3 region: CASSLDMAGHNEQFF. The CDR3 bases are TGTGCCAGCAGCTTAGATATGGCAGGTCACAATGAGCAGTTCTTC. Variable domain in full (rest from reference TRBV11-3 and TRBJ2-1): EAGVVQSPRYKIIEKKQPVAFWCNPISGHNTLYWYLQNLGQGPELLIRYENEEAVDDSQLPKDRFSAERLKGVDSTLKIQPAELGDSAVYLCASSLDMAGHNEQFFGPGTRLTVL.

V is TRBV7-9 and J is TRBJ1-1; 8 positions agree with TRBD1. V shed 4 bases, J shed 1 base, and the junction held 5 bases outside the gene matches. Germline-derived CDR1 and CDR2 are SEHNR and FQNEAQ (reference sequence). The CDR3 runs 15 residues. The CDR3 is CASSSADRANTEAFF. For the CDR3, the DNA is TGTGCCAGCAGCTCGGCGGACAGGGCGAACACTGAAGCTTTCTTT.

The V call is TRBV27, the J call TRBJ2-7; 7 bases map to TRBD1. J was trimmed by 2 bases and V by 6 bases; bases with no gene match: 7. CDR1 is MNHEY, CDR2 SMNVEV, per germline (reference sequence). This CDR3 comprises 14 residues. As DNA, the CDR3 is TGTGCCAGCAGCCAGACAGGGCCGACCTACGAGCAGTACTTC. It encodes CASSQTGPTYEQYF.

The chain uses TRBV7-9 and TRBJ2-3; no clear D. Germline CDR1 and CDR2: SEHNR and FQNEAQ (reference sequence). The ends were cut back, 10 bases at V and 4 bases at J, with 27 bases in the middle. The CDR3 totals 17 residues. DNA for the CDR3: TGTGCCACCCCGAGAGGAAACCCACAAAAGCCCCCAGATACGCAGTATTTT. This gives the protein CATPRGNPQKPPDTQYF.

The chain recombines TRBV15 with TRBJ1-4; weak D call: TRBD1 (5 bases). V was trimmed by 5 bases and J by 1 base, leaving 8 bases between them. There are 14 residues in the CDR3. Germline assignment: CDR1 LNHNV and CDR2 YYDKDF (reference sequence). The chain's CDR3 is CATSQGRTNEKLFF. As DNA, the CDR3 is TGTGCCACCAGCCAGGGTCGAACTAATGAAAAACTGTTTTTT.

This chain connects TRBV7-9 to TRBJ1-2, with D hard to call. In germline, CDR1 is SEHNR, CDR2 FQNEAQ (reference sequence). This CDR3 spans 15 amino acids. V gave up 1 base and J gave up 6 bases, with 15 bases separating them. CDR3 bases: TGTGCCAGCAGCTTAGTGGTGGCGTCGAGAGATGGCTACACCTTC. Translating it yields CASSLVVASRDGYTF.

The V call is TRBV7-2, the J call TRBJ2-1; perhaps TRBD2 as D (5 bases). Trimming removed 4 bases at V and 9 bases at J, with 16 bases between. Per germline, CDR1 SGHTA and CDR2 FQGNSA. The CDR3 sequence is 14 residues long. CDR3 sequence: CASSYIPASPEQFF. For the CDR3, the DNA is TGTGCCAGCAGCTACATCCCGGCTAGCCCTGAGCAGTTCTTC. Full variable domain (remainder filled in from reference TRBV7-2 and TRBJ2-1): GAGVSQSPSNKVTEKGKDVELRCDPISGHTALYWYRQSLGQGLEFLIYFQGNSAPDKSGLPSDRFSAERTGGSVSTLTIQRTQQEDSAVYLCASSYIPASPEQFFGPGTRLTVL.

This chain uses TRBV11-1 with TRBJ2-7; 9 bases line up with TRBD1. The CDR3 length is 15 residues. Trimming removed 4 bases from V and 3 bases from J; junction bases left unmatched: 7. The germline V gene encodes CDR1 SGHAT and CDR2 FQDESV (reference sequence). CDR3 sequence (DNA): TGTGCCAGCAGCTCGGACAGGGGTAGAGGCTACGAGCAGTACTTC. This encodes CASSSDRGRGYEQYF.

This chain links TRBV11-2 with TRBJ2-1; no clear D. V was pared by 2 bases and J by 6 bases, with 11 bases between. Per germline, CDR1 SGHAT and CDR2 FQNNGV. The CDR3 has 14 residues. The CDR3 region is CASSLLVGPNEQFF. CDR3 nucleotides: TGTGCCAGCAGCTTACTAGTGGGTCCCAATGAGCAGTTCTTC.

The chain has TRBV27 and TRBJ1-2; 7 positions match TRBD1. CDR3 size: 15 residues. Germline CDR1 reads MNHEY; CDR2 reads SMNVEV (reference sequence). Unmatched junction bases numbered 8, after V lost 3 bases and J lost 4 bases. CDR3 in amino acids: CASSFSDRAGYGYTF. CDR3 nucleotide sequence: TGTGCCAGCAGTTTTTCCGACAGGGCTGGCTATGGCTACACCTTC.

The table lists this clone with a few counts. V usage is TRBV18 and J usage is TRBJ1-5; D not certain. The CDR3 spans 14 residues. CDR1 is KGHSH and CDR2 is LQKENI in the germline V gene. The V and J ends lost 1 base and 7 bases respectively, with 11 bases between them. In DNA form, the CDR3 reads TGTGCCAGCTCACCACTGGGTGAGCGCCAGCCCCAGCATTTT. Protein sequence: CASSPLGERQPQHF.

The chain uses TRBV6-5 and TRBJ2-3, with D possibly TRBD1 on 7 matching bases. The CDR3 is 15 residues long. V lost 4 bases, J lost 5 bases, and 16 bases lay in between. The V gene's germline CDR1 is MNHEY and CDR2 SVGAGI. The CDR3 spells CASSFRGRGEDTQYF. The CDR3 DNA follows: TGTGCCAGCAGTTTTAGGGGGCGCGGGGAAGATACGCAGTATTTT.

The chain employs TRBV6-6 and TRBJ2-2, with 7 bases aligning to TRBD1. This CDR3 region has 16 residues. Germline V gene data show CDR1 as MNHNY and CDR2 as SVGAGI (reference sequence). J was trimmed by 0 bases and V by 6 bases; bases with no gene match: 7. CDR3 sequence (DNA): TGTGCCAGCAGGGATGGGACAGCCTCGAACACCGGGGAGCTGTTTTTT. Its protein product is CASRDGTASNTGELFF.

The chain carries TRBV6-5 and TRBJ2-2; unclear D gene. The CDR3 loop spans 15 amino acids. V dropped 5 bases and J dropped 3 bases, with 13 bases sitting between them. Germline lookup yields CDR1 MNHEY and CDR2 SVGAGI. This chain's CDR3 is CASSPIYRDTGELFF. Here the CDR3 DNA reads TGTGCCAGCAGTCCGATTTACCGAGACACCGGGGAGCTGTTTTTT.

The genes are TRBV18 and TRBJ1-5, with 9 bases lining up with TRBD1. Trimming at V came to 2 bases and at J to 7 bases, leaving 18 bases not matched to a gene. Germline lookup yields CDR1 KGHSH and CDR2 LQKENI. This CDR3 is 19 amino acids long. Here the CDR3 reads CASSPGERGDRATWQPQHF. As DNA, the CDR3 is TGTGCCAGCTCACCAGGTGAGAGGGGGGACAGGGCAACATGGCAGCCCCAGCATTTT.

The chain recombines TRBV7-9 with TRBJ2-7; 9 bases fit TRBD1. The V gene's germline CDR1 is SEHNR and CDR2 FQNEAQ (reference sequence). This CDR3 has 15 amino acids. Trimming cost V 5 bases and J 3 bases; bases outside gene matches: 8. The CDR3 loop reads CASSESGTGYYEQYF. The CDR3 coding sequence is TGTGCCAGCAGCGAATCCGGGACAGGGTACTACGAGCAGTACTTC.

The chain combines TRBV9 with TRBJ2-7; D may be TRBD1 or TRBD2 (5 bases each). Trimming took 3 bases from V and 2 from J, leaving 15 bases between them. The CDR3 sequence is 15 residues long. CDR1 is SGDLS, CDR2 YYNGEE, per germline. The CDR3 region has the DNA TGTGCCAGCAGCGAAACCGGGACGGCCCCCTACGAGCAGTACTTC. This encodes CASSETGTAPYEQYF.

The rearrangement joins TRBV9 to TRBJ1-3; D gene uncertain. Germline V gene data show CDR1 as SGDLS and CDR2 as YYNGEE. The CDR3 extends over 15 amino acids. Between the trimmed V and J ends, which lost 4 bases and 0 bases, there was a span of 11 bases. CDR3 protein: CASSSRAPSGNTIYF. CDR3 sequence (DNA): TGTGCCAGCAGCTCAAGGGCCCCCTCTGGAAACACCATATATTTT.

In its sample, this clone was seen once. The CDR3 reads CASSRDIQETQYF. For the CDR3, the DNA is TGTGCCAGCAGCAGGGACATCCAAGAGACCCAGTACTTC. This chain links TRBV5-4 with TRBJ2-5; D is possibly TRBD1 (6 bases). This CDR3 spans 13 amino acids. V shed 4 bases and J shed 1 base, with 8 bases lying between them. Germline V gene data show CDR1 as SGHNT and CDR2 as YYREEE (reference sequence).

The CDR3 DNA follows: TGTGCCAGCAGCCGAGGGTTGGCCTATGGCTACACCTTC. It yields the protein CASSRGLAYGYTF. J is TRBJ1-2 and V is TRBV6-5; D gene uncertain. The CDR3 contains 13 residues. Trimming stripped 6 bases from V and 4 bases from J, with 12 bases between. CDR1 and CDR2 from the germline V gene are MNHEY and SVGAGI.

CDR3 protein: CSVQPLSYNEQFF. For the CDR3, the DNA is TGCAGCGTCCAGCCCCTCTCCTACAATGAGCAGTTCTTC. The chain combines TRBV29-1 with TRBJ2-1; no clear D gene. V lost 6 bases and J 0 bases, leaving 9 bases between the germline ends. The germline V gene has CDR1 SQVTM and CDR2 ANQGSEA. The CDR3 length is 13 residues.

The chain carries TRBV19 and TRBJ2-5; D might be TRBD1 (6 bases). Germline V gives CDR1 LNHDA, CDR2 SQIVND (reference sequence). The V end was cut by 4 bases, the J end by 3 bases, with 6 bases between. CDR3 length: 12 amino acids. CDR3 loop: CASSTGEETQYF. The CDR3 DNA sequence: TGTGCCAGTAGTACAGGGGAAGAGACCCAGTACTTC.